The sequence of this TCR beta chain was determined in a study of immune heterogeneity within non-small cell lung tumors. Study conclusions and caveats: Each patient largely had their own distinct set of high-frequency T-cell receptor beta clonotypes. Identical dominant CDR3 beta clonotypes recurred across tumor sites within a patient, alongside site-unique high-frequency clones.

About this clonotype: The antigen is unknown. The germline gene is not matched at one end of the junction; a read error may be the cause.

Template input was genomic DNA from bulk tumor (roughly 600 ng per sample). Several spatially distant biopsies were obtained per primary tumor intraoperatively. Their non-small cell lung cancer was newly diagnosed and untreated, and the patients underwent curative surgery. The donor pool consisted of newly diagnosed non-small cell lung cancer patients who were having surgery with curative intent. Using 32 V and 13 J primers, multiplex PCR amplified TCR beta CDR3. TCRdb re-derived calls from the multiplex PCR reads in MiXCR, one entry per CDR3 protein. Of around 10,000 distinct CDR3 sequences listed, 27% were seen once; the top ten hold 10% to 15%. The CDR3 has 15 residues. Germline V lookup: CDR1 SQVTM, CDR2 ANQGSEA.

V usage is TRBV29-1 and J usage is TRBJ1-2; 10 positions agree with TRBD1. Sequenced input: lung tumor tissue. The receptor was derived from a man aged 45-65 years with non-small cell lung cancer. This CDR3 is CRVAPGGTGAGGYTF. In nucleotides, the CDR3 is TGCCGCGTTGCTCCAGGGGGGACAGGGGCGGGGGGCTACACCTTC.